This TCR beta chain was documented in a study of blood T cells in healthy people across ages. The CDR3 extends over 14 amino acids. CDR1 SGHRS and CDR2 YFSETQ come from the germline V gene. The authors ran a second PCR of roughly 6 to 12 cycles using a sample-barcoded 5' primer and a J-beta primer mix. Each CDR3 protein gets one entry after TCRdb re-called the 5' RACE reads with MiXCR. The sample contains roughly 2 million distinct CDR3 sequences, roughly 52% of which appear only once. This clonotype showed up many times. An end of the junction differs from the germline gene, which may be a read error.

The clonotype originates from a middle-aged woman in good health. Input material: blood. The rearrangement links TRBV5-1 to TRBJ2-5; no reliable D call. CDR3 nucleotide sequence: TGTGCCAGCAGTTTGGGCAGATCAGAAGAGACCCAGTACTTC. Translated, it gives CASSLGRSEETQYF.